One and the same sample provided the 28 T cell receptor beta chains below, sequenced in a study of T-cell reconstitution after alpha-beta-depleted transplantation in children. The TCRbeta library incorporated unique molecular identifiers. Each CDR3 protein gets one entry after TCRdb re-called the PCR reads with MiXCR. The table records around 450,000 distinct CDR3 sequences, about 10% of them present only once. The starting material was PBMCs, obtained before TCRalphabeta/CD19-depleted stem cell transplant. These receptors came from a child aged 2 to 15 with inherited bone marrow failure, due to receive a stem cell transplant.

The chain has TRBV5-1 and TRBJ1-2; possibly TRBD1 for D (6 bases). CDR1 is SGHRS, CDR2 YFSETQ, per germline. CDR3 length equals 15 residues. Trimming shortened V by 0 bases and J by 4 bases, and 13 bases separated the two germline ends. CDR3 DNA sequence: TGCGCCAGCAGCTTGGGTGCGGGGGCCCCCTATGGCTACACCTTC. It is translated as CASSLGAGAPYGYTF.

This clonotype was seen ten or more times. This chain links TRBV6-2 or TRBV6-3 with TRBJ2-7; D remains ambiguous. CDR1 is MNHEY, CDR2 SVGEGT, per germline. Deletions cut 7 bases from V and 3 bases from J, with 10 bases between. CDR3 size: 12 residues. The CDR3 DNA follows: TGTGCCAGCACCTTATCAGGCTACGAGCAGTACTTC. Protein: CASTLSGYEQYF.

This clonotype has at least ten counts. The CDR3 nucleotides are TGTGCCAGCAGTTTCGTCCGGTGGGAGACCCAGTACTTC. Protein sequence: CASSFVRWETQYF. V usage is TRBV28 and J usage is TRBJ2-5; no definite D call. With 3 bases removed from V and 5 bases from J, the gap between germline ends came to 10 bases. Germline V gene lookup returns CDR1 MDHEN and CDR2 SYDVKM. The CDR3 is 13 amino acids.

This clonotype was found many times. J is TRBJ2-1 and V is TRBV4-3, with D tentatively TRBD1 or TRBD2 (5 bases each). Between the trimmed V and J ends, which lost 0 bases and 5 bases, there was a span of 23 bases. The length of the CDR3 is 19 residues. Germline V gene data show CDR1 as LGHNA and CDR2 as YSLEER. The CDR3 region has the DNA TGCGCCAGCAGCCAAGAATTCGGGACCCTAGCTTCCCGAAACAATGAGCAGTTCTTC. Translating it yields CASSQEFGTLASRNNEQFF.

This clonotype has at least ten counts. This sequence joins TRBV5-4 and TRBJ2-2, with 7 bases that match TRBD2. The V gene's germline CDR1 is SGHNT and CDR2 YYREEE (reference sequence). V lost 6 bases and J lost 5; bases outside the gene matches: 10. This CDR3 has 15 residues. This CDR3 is CASTHRPAGTGELFF. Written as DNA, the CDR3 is TGTGCCAGCACGCACAGGCCAGCGGGAACCGGGGAGCTGTTTTTT. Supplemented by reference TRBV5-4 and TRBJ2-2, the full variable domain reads ETGVTQSPTHLIKTRGQQVTLRCSSQSGHNTVSWYQQALGQGPQFIFQYYREEENGRGNFPPRFSGLQFPNYSSELNVNALELDDSALYLCASTHRPAGTGELFFGEGSRLTVL.

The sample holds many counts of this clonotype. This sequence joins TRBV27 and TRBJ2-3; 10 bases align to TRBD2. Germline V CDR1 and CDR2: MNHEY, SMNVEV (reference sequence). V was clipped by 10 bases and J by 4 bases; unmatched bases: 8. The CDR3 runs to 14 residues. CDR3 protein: CATKSGRAADTQYF. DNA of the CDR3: TGTGCCACAAAGAGCGGGAGGGCGGCAGATACGCAGTATTTT.

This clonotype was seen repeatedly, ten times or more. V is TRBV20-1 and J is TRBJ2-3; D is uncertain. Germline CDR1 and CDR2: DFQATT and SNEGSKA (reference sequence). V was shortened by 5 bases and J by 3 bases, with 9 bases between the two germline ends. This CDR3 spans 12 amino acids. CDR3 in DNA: TGCAGTGCTCAGAGCTGGACAGATACGCAGTATTTT. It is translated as CSAQSWTDTQYF.

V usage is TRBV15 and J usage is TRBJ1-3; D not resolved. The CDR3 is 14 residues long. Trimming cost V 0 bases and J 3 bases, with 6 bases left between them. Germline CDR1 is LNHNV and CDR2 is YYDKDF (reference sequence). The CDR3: CATSRDRYGNTIYF. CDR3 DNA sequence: TGTGCCACCAGCAGAGACAGATATGGAAACACCATATATTTT.

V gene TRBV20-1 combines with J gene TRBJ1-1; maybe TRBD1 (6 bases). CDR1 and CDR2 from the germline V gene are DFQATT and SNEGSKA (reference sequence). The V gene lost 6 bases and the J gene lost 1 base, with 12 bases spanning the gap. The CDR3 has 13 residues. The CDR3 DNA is TGCAGTGCAACCGGACAGCCGAACACTGAAGCTTTCTTT. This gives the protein CSATGQPNTEAFF.

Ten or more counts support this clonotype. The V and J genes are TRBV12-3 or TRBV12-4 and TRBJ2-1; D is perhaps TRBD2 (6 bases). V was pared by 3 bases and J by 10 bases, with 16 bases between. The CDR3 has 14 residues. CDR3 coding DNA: TGTGCCAGCAGTTTTGGACTAAGGGTAGGGGAGCAGTTCTTC. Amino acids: CASSFGLRVGEQFF.

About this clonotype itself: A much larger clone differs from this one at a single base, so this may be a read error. The CDR3 region is CASSFHGPNYLFF. The CDR3 nucleotides read TGTGCCAGCAGTTTTCATGGCCCCAATTACCTCTTCTTT. The chain carries TRBV12-3 or TRBV12-4 and TRBJ1-1; no definite D call. The CDR3 has 13 amino acids. V lost 3 bases and J lost 14, with 19 bases in between.

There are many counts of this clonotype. For the CDR3, the DNA is TGTGCCAGCAGCCCTTCGACAGGACCGGGCTATGGCTACACCTTC. Translation gives CASSPSTGPGYGYTF. V gene TRBV28 combines with J gene TRBJ1-2; D is possibly TRBD1 (6 bases). This CDR3 is built from 15 residues. Deletions cut 6 bases from V and 4 bases from J, with 18 bases between. Germline V CDR1 and CDR2: MDHEN, SYDVKM.

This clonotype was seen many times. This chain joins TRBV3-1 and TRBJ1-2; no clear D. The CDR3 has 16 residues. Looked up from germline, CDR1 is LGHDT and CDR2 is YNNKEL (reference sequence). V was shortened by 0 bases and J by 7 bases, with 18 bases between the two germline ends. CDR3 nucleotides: TGTGCCAGCAGCCAAGAGGGGATGGGCGGAGGCGCTGGCTACACCTTC. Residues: CASSQEGMGGGAGYTF.

CDR3 sequence (DNA): TGTGCCAGCAGGGGAGCGGAGTCGAGCACAGATACGCAGTATTTT. Its protein is CASRGAESSTDTQYF. The chain carries TRBV28 and TRBJ2-3; possibly TRBD2 for D (5 bases). Trimming stripped 6 bases from V and 0 bases from J, with 13 bases between. Germline values: CDR1 MDHEN, CDR2 SYDVKM. The CDR3 spans 15 residues.

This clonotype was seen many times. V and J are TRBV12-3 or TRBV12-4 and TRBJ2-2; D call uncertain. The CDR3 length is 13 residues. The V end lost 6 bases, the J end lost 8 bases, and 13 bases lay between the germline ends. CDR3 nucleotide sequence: TGTGCCAGCAGCCGCCCCGTCACTGGGGAGCTGTTTTTT. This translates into CASSRPVTGELFF.

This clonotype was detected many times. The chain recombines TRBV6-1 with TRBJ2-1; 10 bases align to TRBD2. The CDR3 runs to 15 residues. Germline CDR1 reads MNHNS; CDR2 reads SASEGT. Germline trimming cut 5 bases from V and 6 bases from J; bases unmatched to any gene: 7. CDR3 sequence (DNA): TGTGCCAGCAGTCTCGGACTAGCGGACCTCAATGAGCAGTTCTTC. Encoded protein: CASSLGLADLNEQFF.

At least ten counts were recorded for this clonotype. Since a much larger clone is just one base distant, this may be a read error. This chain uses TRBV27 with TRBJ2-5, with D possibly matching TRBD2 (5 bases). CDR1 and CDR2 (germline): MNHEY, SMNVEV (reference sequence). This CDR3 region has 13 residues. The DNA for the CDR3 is TGTTCCAGCAGTTTTCGGGGACAAGAGACCCAGTACTTC. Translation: CSSSFRGQETQYF.

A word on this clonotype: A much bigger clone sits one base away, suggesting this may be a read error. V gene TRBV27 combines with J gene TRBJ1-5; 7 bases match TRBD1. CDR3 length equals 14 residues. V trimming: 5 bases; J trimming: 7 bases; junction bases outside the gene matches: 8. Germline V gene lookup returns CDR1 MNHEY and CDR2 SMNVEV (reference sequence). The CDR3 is CASSPGTEEQPQHF. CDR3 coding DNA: TGTGCCAGCAGTCCCGGGACAGAGGAACAGCCCCAGCATTTT.

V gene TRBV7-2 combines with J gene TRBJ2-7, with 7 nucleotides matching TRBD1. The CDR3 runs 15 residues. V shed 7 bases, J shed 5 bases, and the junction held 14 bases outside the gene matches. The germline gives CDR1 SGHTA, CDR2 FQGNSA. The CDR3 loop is CASTPKTTGTHEQYF. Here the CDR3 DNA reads TGTGCCAGCACTCCTAAAACGACAGGGACCCACGAGCAGTACTTC.

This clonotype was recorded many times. The CDR3, as DNA: TGCAGCGTTGAAGGGCGGGAGGGCCGGTATGAGCAGTTCTTC. This codes for CSVEGREGRYEQFF. The V gene is TRBV29-1, the J gene TRBJ2-1; TRBD2 matches at 9 bases. The germline gives CDR1 SQVTM, CDR2 ANQGSEA. V gave up 1 base and J gave up 8 bases; unmatched junction bases: 6. CDR3 length: 14 residues.

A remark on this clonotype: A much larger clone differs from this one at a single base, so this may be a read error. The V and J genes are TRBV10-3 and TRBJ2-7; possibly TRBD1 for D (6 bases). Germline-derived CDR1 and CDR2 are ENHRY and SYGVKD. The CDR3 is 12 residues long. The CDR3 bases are TGTGCTACCGGGGACACGTCCTACGAGCAGTACTTC. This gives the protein CATGDTSYEQYF.

CDR3 region: CASSYSGEVEQFF. The CDR3 DNA is TGCGCCAGCAGCTATAGCGGGGAGGTGGAGCAGTTCTTC. The chain links TRBV5-1 to TRBJ2-1, with TRBD2 identical over 8 bases. The CDR3 has 13 amino acids. V trimming: 3 bases; J trimming: 10 bases; junction bases outside the gene matches: 6. CDR1 and CDR2 (germline): SGHRS, YFSETQ.

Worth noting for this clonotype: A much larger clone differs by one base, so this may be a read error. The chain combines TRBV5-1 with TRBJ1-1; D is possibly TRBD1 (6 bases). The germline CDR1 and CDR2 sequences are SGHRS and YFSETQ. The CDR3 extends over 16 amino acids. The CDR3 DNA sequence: TGCTCCAGCAGGATGGCCTCGACAGGAACGGGCACTGAAGCTTTCTTT. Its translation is CSSRMASTGTGTEAFF. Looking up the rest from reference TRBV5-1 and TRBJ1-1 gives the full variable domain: KAGVTQTPRYLIKTRGQQVTLSCSPISGHRSVSWYQQTPGQGLQFLFEYFSETQRNKGNFPGRFSGRQFSNSRSEMNVSTLELGDSALYLCSSRMASTGTGTEAFFGQGTRLTVV.

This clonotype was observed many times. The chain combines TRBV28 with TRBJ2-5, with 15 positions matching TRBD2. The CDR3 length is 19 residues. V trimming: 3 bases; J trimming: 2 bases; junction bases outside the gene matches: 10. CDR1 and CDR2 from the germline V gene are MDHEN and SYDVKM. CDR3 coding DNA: TGTGCCAGCAGTTTCTATGGACTAGCGGGAGGGCTCACTCAAGAGACCCAGTACTTC. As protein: CASSFYGLAGGLTQETQYF.

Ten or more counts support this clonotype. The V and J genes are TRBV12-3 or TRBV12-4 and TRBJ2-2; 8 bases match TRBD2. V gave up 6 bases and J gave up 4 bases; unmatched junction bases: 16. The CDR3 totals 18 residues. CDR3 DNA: TGTGCCAGCAGCCTCCCTAACCCATTAGCGGGAATCACCGGGGAGCTGTTTTTT. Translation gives CASSLPNPLAGITGELFF.

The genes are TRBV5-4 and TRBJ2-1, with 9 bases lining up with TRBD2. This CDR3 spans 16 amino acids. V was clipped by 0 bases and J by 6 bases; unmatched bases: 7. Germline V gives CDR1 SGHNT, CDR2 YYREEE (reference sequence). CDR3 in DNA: TGTGCCAGCAGCTTGGAGGAGACTAGCGGAGTCAATGAGCAGTTCTTC. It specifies CASSLEETSGVNEQFF.

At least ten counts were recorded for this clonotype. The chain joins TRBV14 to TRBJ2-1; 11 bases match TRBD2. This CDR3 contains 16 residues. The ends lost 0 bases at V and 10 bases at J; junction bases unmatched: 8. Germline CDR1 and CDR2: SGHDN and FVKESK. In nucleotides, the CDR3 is TGTGCCAGCAGCCAAGATCGACTAGCGGGAATAGTGGAGCAGTTCTTC. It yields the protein CASSQDRLAGIVEQFF.

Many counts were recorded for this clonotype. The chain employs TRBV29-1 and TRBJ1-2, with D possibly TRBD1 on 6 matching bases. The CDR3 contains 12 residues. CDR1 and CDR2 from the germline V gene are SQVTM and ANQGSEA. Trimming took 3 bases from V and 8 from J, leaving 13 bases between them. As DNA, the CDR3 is TGCAGCGTTGAGAAGGGGGGGTACGGCTACACCTTC. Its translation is CSVEKGGYGYTF. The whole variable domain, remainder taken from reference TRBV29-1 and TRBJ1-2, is SAVISQKPSRDICQRGTSLTIQCQVDSQVTMMFWYRQQPGQSLTLIATANQGSEATYESGFVIDKFPISRPNLTFSTLTVSNMSPEDSSIYLCSVEKGGYGYTFGSGTRLTVV.